A selection of T cell receptor beta chains follows, all from one sample in a study of monozygotic twins with cystic fibrosis. Profiled with immunoSEQ multiplex PCR; TCRdb holds only in-frame clones, not every one. The sample shows roughly 11,000 clones, almost 85% of them seen only once. The sample taken for sequencing was blood. The receptor source for this set is a young man with cystic fibrosis. Both conserved end residues are part of each CDR3. The order of the fields is clone size, D gene, V gene, J gene, CDR3 DNA, CDR3 protein. D genes are given only for firm matches. Size tells how often a clone was seen (once, few, many) or the class of an expanded clone, and some rows leave it out.

.	.	TRBV21-1	TRBJ1-1	TGTGCCAGCGAAGGACAGGGGGCCCGGAACACTGAAGCTTTCTTT	CASEGQGARNTEAFF
.	.	TRBV7-8	TRBJ1-1	TGTGCCAGCAGCAGGATTGCCGCCGGGGACACTGAAGCTTTCTTT	CASSRIAAGDTEAFF
.	TRBD1	TRBV10-1	TRBJ2-1	TGCGCCAGCAACCTGACGGACAGGGGCGGGACATCCTACAATGAGCAGTTCTTC	CASNLTDRGGTSYNEQFF
.	.	TRBV30	TRBJ1-1	TGTGCCTGGAGTGTCATCACGAACACTGAAGCTTTCTTT	CAWSVITNTEAFF
.	TRBD1	TRBV14	TRBJ1-4	TGTGCCAGCAGCCGAGACAGGGGTGATGAAAAACTGTTTTTT	CASSRDRGDEKLFF
.	.	TRBV14	TRBJ2-5	TGTGCCAGCAGCCAAGCGGGGGAAGAGACCCAGTACTTC	CASSQAGEETQYF
once	.	TRBV18	TRBJ2-7	TGTGCCAGCTCACCCGGGGGCCCAACCTACGAGCAGTACTTC	CASSPGGPTYEQYF
.	TRBD2	TRBV11-2	TRBJ2-7	TGTGCCAGCAGAGTCCGGGAGGGCCCCTACGAGCAGTACTTC	CASRVREGPYEQYF
.	.	TRBV15	TRBJ2-7	TGTGCCACCAGCAGAGTTGACGGGACGGCCCCCTACGAGCAGTACTTC	CATSRVDGTAPYEQYF
.	.	TRBV7-9	TRBJ2-2	TGTGCCAGCATCGACCCCTGGGAGGACCTCACCGGGGAGCTGTTTTTT	CASIDPWEDLTGELFF
.	TRBD1	TRBV5-6	TRBJ1-1	TGTGCCAGCAGCTTGAGACAGGGGGTCTCTGACACTGAAGCTTTCTTT	CASSLRQGVSDTEAFF
.	.	TRBV28	TRBJ2-6	TGTGCCAGCAGGCCAAGTGTCTCTGGGGCCAACGTCCTGACTTTC	CASRPSVSGANVLTF
.	TRBD1	TRBV5-4	TRBJ2-7	TGTGCCAGCAGCTTGGATGGGACAGGGGCGCTGGGTCGCGAGCAGTACTTC	CASSLDGTGALGREQYF